Presented here are 7 T cell receptor beta chains from one specimen sequenced in a study of immune evolution from preneoplasia to lung adenocarcinoma. Method: immunoSEQ multiplex PCR; TCRdb's copy keeps in-frame clones and lacks some. The table records 4,900 or so clones, about 78% of them present only once. Sequencing used FFPE minimally invasive lung adenocarcinoma tissue. These receptors were collected from a person aged 60 to 85 with lung adenocarcinoma.

This sequence joins TRBV19 and TRBJ2-3, with D possibly being TRBD1 (5 bases). Trimming cost V 3 bases and J 6 bases, with 10 bases left between them. This CDR3 comprises 13 residues. Germline lookup yields CDR1 LNHDA and CDR2 SQIVND (reference sequence). CDR3 sequence: CASSIPGLDTQYF. Here the CDR3 DNA reads TGTGCCAGTAGTATCCCAGGGCTGGATACGCAGTATTTT.

V usage is TRBV5-4 and J usage is TRBJ2-5; 11 nucleotides match TRBD1. CDR1 and CDR2 (germline): SGHNT, YYREEE (reference sequence). The CDR3 loop spans 18 amino acids. After removal of 0 bases from V and 4 bases from J, the junction contained 11 bases not matched to a gene. CDR3 residues: CASSLGVQRTGGGETQYF. CDR3 coding DNA: TGTGCCAGCAGCTTGGGGGTGCAGCGGACAGGGGGCGGAGAGACCCAGTACTTC.

A single count supports this clone. The V and J genes are TRBV28 and TRBJ2-3, with 7 positions matching TRBD1. The germline V gene has CDR1 MDHEN and CDR2 SYDVKM. V gave up 4 bases and J gave up 3 bases; unmatched junction bases: 10. CDR3 size: 16 residues. CDR3 bases: TGTGCCAGCAGTTCCTCGACAGGGCTGGGGACAGATACGCAGTATTTT. Its translation is CASSSSTGLGTDTQYF.

The rearrangement uses TRBV7-2 and TRBJ2-1; D is possibly TRBD2 (5 bases). The CDR3 covers 14 residues. The V and J ends lost 7 bases and 9 bases respectively, with 19 bases between them. CDR1 and CDR2 (germline): SGHTA, FQGNSA. The CDR3 region has the DNA TGTGCCAGCACACCCCCTCTAAAACGGGGTGAGCAGTTCTTC. Translating gives CASTPPLKRGEQFF.

This chain connects TRBV27 to TRBJ2-1; the D gene could be TRBD1 or TRBD2 (6 bases each). V was trimmed by 2 bases and J by 4 bases, leaving 9 bases between them. Germline CDR1 and CDR2: MNHEY and SMNVEV (reference sequence). The CDR3 runs 14 residues. In DNA, the CDR3 is TGTGCCAGCAGTTTAGGGGGGCAGTACAATGAGCAGTTCTTC. It specifies CASSLGGQYNEQFF.

This clone has only a few counts. The J gene is TRBJ1-5, the V gene TRBV7-9; D is uncertain. The CDR3 runs 16 residues. Trimming stripped 1 base from V and 0 bases from J, with 10 bases between. Per the germline V gene, CDR1 is SEHNR and CDR2 is FQNEAQ (reference sequence). CDR3 in DNA: TGTGCCAGCAGCTTAGATACCCCAGATAGCAATCAGCCCCAGCATTTT. This codes for CASSLDTPDSNQPQHF.

This rearrangement joins TRBV4-3 to TRBJ1-3; D gene ambiguous. The ends were cut back, 4 bases at V and 0 bases at J, with 10 bases in the middle. The V gene's germline CDR1 is LGHNA and CDR2 YSLEER. The CDR3 covers 15 residues. The DNA for the CDR3 is TGCGCCAGCAGCCTCAGACGGGGCTCTGGAAACACCATATATTTT. This sequence encodes CASSLRRGSGNTIYF.